This entry concerns a single T cell receptor (beta chain). Its matching antigen is unknown. Prepared TCR beta cDNA libraries contained unique molecular identifiers. TCRdb called the PCR reads again in MiXCR, with one record for every CDR3 protein. The sample includes some 690,000 distinct CDR3 sequences, 30% of them seen just once. This entry belongs to a study of post-analysis software for immune sequencing data. Findings and limits, study-wide: A significant reduction in normalized Chao1 diversity was observed in multiple sclerosis patients versus controls. Comparison of patients with controls showed about 5 TRBV segments more frequent in patients, TRBV5-6, TRBV5-1 and TRBV20-1 among them. F-measure co-clustering was strong for batch-matched samples.

Trimming took 3 bases from V and 3 from J, leaving 12 bases between them. The CDR3 has 15 residues. The TCR sequence derives from a girl aged 10 to 17 with multiple sclerosis. Sequencing used blood. This chain connects TRBV12-3 or TRBV12-4 to TRBJ1-5; TRBD1 might be the D (6 bases). The CDR3 DNA reads as TGTGCCAGCAGTTTTTCAGGACAGAACAATCAGCCCCAGCATTTT. Protein product: CASSFSGQNNQPQHF.